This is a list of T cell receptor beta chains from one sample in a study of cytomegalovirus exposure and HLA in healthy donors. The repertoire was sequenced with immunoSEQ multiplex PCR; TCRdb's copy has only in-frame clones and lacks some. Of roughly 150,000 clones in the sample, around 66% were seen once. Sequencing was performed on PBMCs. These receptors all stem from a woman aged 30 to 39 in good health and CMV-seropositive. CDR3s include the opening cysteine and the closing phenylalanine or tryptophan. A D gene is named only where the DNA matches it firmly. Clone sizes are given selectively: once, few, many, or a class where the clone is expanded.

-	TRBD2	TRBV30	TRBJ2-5	CAWSWRGETQYF	TGTGCCTGGAGTTGGCGGGGGGAGACCCAGTACTTC
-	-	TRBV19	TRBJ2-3	CATNWGSSTDTQYF	TGTGCCACCAACTGGGGCTCTAGCACAGATACGCAGTATTTT
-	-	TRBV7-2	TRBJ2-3	CASSSGTSRTDTQYF	TGTGCCAGCAGCTCGGGGACATCCCGCACAGATACGCAGTATTTT
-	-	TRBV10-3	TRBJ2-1	CAISESLTGSEQFF	TGTGCCATCAGTGAGTCTCTCACCGGGAGTGAGCAGTTCTTC
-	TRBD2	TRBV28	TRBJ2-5	CASSLGLASLETQYF	TGTGCCAGCAGTCTCGGACTAGCGAGCCTCGAGACCCAGTACTTC
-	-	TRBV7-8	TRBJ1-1	CASSLGGRGAEAFF	TGTGCCAGCAGCTTAGGAGGCAGGGGTGCTGAAGCTTTCTTT
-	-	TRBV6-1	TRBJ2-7	CASSDYASGAYEQYF	TGTGCCAGCAGTGATTACGCGTCAGGTGCCTACGAGCAGTACTTC
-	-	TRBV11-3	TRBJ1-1	CASSLGFSVNTEAFF	TGTGCCAGCAGCTTAGGGTTCTCAGTGAACACTGAAGCTTTCTTT
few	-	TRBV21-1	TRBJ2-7	CASTPVGQGPYEQYF	TGTGCCAGCACGCCCGTGGGACAGGGGCCCTACGAGCAGTACTTC
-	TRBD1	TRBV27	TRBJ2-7	CASSRDRGASEQYF	TGTGCCAGCAGCCGAGACAGGGGAGCCTCCGAGCAGTACTTC
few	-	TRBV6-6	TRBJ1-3	CASTSGSSRNTIYF	TGTGCCAGCACCTCCGGGAGTTCCCGAAACACCATATATTTT